One and the same sample provided the 8 T cell receptor beta chains below, sequenced in a study of beta chain features in type 1 diabetes (dated by TCRdb to the late 2010s). Findings and caveats that apply to the study as a whole: In all four CD4+ subsets, TCRB CDR3 length was moderately but significantly shorter in type 1 diabetes patients.

What these receptors recognize is not known. Libraries were prepared through the immunoSEQ multiplex PCR assay. The entire isolated RNA was reverse transcribed using the High Capacity cDNA Reverse Transcription Kit, and thus expressed TCRB transcripts were sequenced. Entries here come from immuneACCESS through TCRdb and include only in-frame sequences with V and J called. Some clones fail to appear in such tables; in the studies checked, an unresolved V gene covers under half of the shortfall, and the cause of the remainder is unknown. For this sample the table gives fewer than 200,000 clones, of which around a tenth were detected only once. In total, the top ten clones hold roughly 0.45% of the sample. Sample: central memory CD4+ T cells from blood. The source is a man aged 25-45 years with type 1 diabetes.

The chain joins TRBV9 to TRBJ2-1, with TRBD2 matching 11 bases. V shed 2 bases, J shed 8 bases, and the junction held 6 bases outside the gene matches. The CDR3 spans 15 residues. CDR1 is SGDLS, CDR2 YYNGEE, per germline. The CDR3 here is CASSVRLAGFHEQFF. CDR3 nucleotide sequence: TGTGCCAGCAGCGTTCGACTAGCGGGATTCCATGAGCAGTTCTTC.

This clone has just a few counts. This chain connects TRBV7-2 to TRBJ2-7; D call uncertain. V lost 4 bases and J lost 0, with 13 bases in between. Germline values: CDR1 SGHTA, CDR2 FQGNSA. There are 15 residues in the CDR3. The CDR3, as DNA: TGTGCCAGCAGCTCCACCGCCACTGGCTCCTACGAGCAGTACTTC. This encodes CASSSTATGSYEQYF.

Remarks on this clone: This sample includes further DNA sequences coding for the same CDR3. The J gene is TRBJ2-1, the V gene TRBV5-1; no firm D call. Trimming took 0 bases from V and 3 from J, leaving 4 bases between them. The CDR3 covers 13 residues. Germline CDR1 is SGHRS and CDR2 is YFSETQ. CDR3 protein: CASSLDSYNEQFF. The CDR3 coding sequence is TGCGCCAGCAGCTTGGACAGCTACAATGAGCAGTTCTTC.

The V call is TRBV19, the J call TRBJ1-2; D ambiguous. The CDR3 contains 11 residues. Trimming cost V 5 bases and J 5 bases, with 6 bases left between them. The germline gives CDR1 LNHDA, CDR2 SQIVND (reference sequence). In nucleotides, the CDR3 is TGTGCCAGTAGTCTGAGTTATGGCTACACCTTC. As protein: CASSLSYGYTF.

The CDR3 DNA is TGTGCCAGCAGCTTAACTAGCGGGAGTTACGAGCAGTACTTC. This encodes CASSLTSGSYEQYF. This sequence joins TRBV13 and TRBJ2-7, with 11 bases matching TRBD2. In germline, CDR1 is PRHDT, CDR2 FYEKMQ (reference sequence). CDR3 length: 14 amino acids. Losses at the gene ends were 2 bases for V and 4 bases for J; bases not matched to a gene: 1.

Many counts were recorded for this clone. CDR3 protein: CASSPGTGAREQYF. CDR3 sequence (DNA): TGTGCCAGCAGCCCTGGGACAGGGGCCCGCGAGCAGTACTTC. The J gene is TRBJ2-7, the V gene TRBV7-2; 10 nucleotides match TRBD1. The length of the CDR3 is 14 residues. J gave up 6 bases and V 5 bases, and 7 bases lay outside the gene matches. Germline V CDR1 and CDR2: SGHTA, FQGNSA. The full variable domain, in which reference TRBV7-2 and TRBJ2-7 provide the parts outside the CDR3, is GAGVSQSPSNKVTEKGKDVELRCDPISGHTALYWYRQSLGQGLEFLIYFQGNSAPDKSGLPSDRFSAERTGGSVSTLTIQRTQQEDSAVYLCASSPGTGAREQYFGPGTRLTVT.

The V gene is TRBV19, the J gene TRBJ1-5, with D unclear. CDR1 is LNHDA, CDR2 SQIVND, per germline (reference sequence). The CDR3 sequence is 13 residues long. V was clipped by 1 base and J by 10 bases, with 11 bases between them. CDR3 residues: CASSIGGSDPQHF. In DNA, the CDR3 is TGTGCCAGTAGTATAGGAGGGTCAGACCCCCAGCATTTT.

Many counts were recorded for this clone. Other DNA sequences in this sample translate to the same CDR3. V usage is TRBV7-9 and J usage is TRBJ2-3; D is undetermined. The germline CDR1 and CDR2 sequences are SEHNR and FQNEAQ (reference sequence). The CDR3 extends over 11 amino acids. Trimming removed 6 bases at V and 4 bases at J, with 5 bases between. Written as DNA, the CDR3 is TGTGCCAGCAGTACAGCAGATACGCAGTATTTT. This encodes CASSTADTQYF.